A single T cell receptor (beta chain) is shown here with its context. Its binding antigen is unknown. Per-nucleotide qualities are absent, and no much larger clonotype sits a single base away. This sample is part of a study of response to subunit inactivated influenza vaccine listed by TCRdb under 2018. In terms of the full investigation: Deep quantitative profiling of the T cell receptor repertoire was used in the study to follow responses to a trivalent subunit inactivated influenza vaccine.

Broader findings and caveats from the paper: The authors suggested that each seasonal influenza vaccination may recruit only a limited number of new T cells.

The CDR1 and CDR2 encoded by the germline V gene (reference sequence) are DFQATT and SNEGSKA. V is shortened by 5 bases, J by 0 bases, and the region joining them spans 12 bases. Its CDR3 holds 14 amino acids, cysteine through phenylalanine. Here the CDR3 DNA is all that survives: 42 bases in frame from base 1. The library was built by means of RT-PCR. For sequencing, an Illumina HiSeq 2500 was employed. Through fastp at Q25 and MiXCR, TCRdb rebuilt clones from the public reads, retaining in-frame beta chains. Rows with one shared CDR3 protein collapse into an entry with the most common genes and DNA. The sample profile shows approximately 500,000 distinct CDR3 sequences; around 21% of them were found once. Together, the top ten hold 2.5% to 3.5% of the sample. This sample was shared with a second study, whose subject was T cells expressing NK-cell markers. The other study reports the following: 5'RACE template switching, by which a universal primer site and unique molecular identifiers were added, was used to make TCR beta cDNA libraries. About eight donors provided sorted CD3+CD56+NKG2C+, CD3+CD56+NKG2C- and CD3+CD56-NKG2C+ T-cell subsets, whose TCR beta-chain repertoires were profiled. Of the eight sequenced donors, seven were found to be HCMV-seropositive and one was found to be HCMV-seronegative. In several experiments an anti-gammadeltaTCR antibody was added to restrict sorting to alphabetaTCR-expressing T cells. In 6 or 7 donors, the dominant CD3+CD56+NKG2C+ clonotypes ranked among the top 10 CD8+ clonotypes, making up 1.0-7.0% of CD8+ T cells. Those dominant clonotypes were again the most abundant among CD3+CD56-NKG2C+ cells in a handful of donors, at roughly 25-65%. Whether the expanded NKG2C-expressing T cell clones were specific for HCMV antigens remained unclear. The eight sequenced donors were randomly selected healthy volunteers, three men and five women. HCMV-specific IgG was detected in serum with a commercial ELISA kit to determine HCMV serostatus. Peripheral blood mononuclear cells were isolated from blood by Ficoll density gradient centrifugation. CD4+ and CD8+ T cells were isolated from PBMC by magnetic immunoseparation with Miltenyi isolation kits. cDNA synthesis was primed from the TCR beta constant segment, followed by two successive PCR amplification steps. The libraries were sequenced on Illumina HiSeq 2000/2500, MiSeq or NextSeq, producing 2 x 150 bp reads. Reads were demultiplexed and grouped by UMI with MIGEC, and clonotypes were assembled and quantified with MiTCR. Only TCR cDNA sequences supported by at least two reads were kept to exclude erroneous sequences. Downstream repertoire analysis used the tcR package, and clonotypes were matched across fractions by CDR3 nucleotide sequence plus V segment. VDJmatch was used to annotate antigen specificity against VDJdb, with one amino acid substitution in CDR3 allowed.

The receptor comes from a man between 45 and 60 years old who received an inactivated influenza vaccine. Donor details come from another sample of the same person, matched by shared clones. The rearranged segments are TRBV20-1 and TRBJ2-3; TRBD2 might be the D gene, on 6 matching bases. Sequenced here: CD4+ T cells sorted from PBMCs, sampled roughly 12 days after vaccination. The DNA sequence is as follows: TGCAGTGCTCCACTAGCTTTTAGCACAGATACGCAGTATTTT. The resulting protein is CSAPLAFSTDTQYF.